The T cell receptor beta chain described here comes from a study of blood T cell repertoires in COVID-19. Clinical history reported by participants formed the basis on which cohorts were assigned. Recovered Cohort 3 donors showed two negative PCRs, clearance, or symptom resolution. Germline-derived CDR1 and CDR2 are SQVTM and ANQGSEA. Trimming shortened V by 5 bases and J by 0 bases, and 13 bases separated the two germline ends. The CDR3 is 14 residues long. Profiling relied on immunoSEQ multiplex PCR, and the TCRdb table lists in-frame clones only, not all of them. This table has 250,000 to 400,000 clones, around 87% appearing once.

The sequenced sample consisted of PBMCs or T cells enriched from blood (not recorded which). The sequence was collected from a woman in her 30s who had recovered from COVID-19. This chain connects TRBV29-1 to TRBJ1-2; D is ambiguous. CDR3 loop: CSVMGEPTNYGYTF. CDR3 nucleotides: TGCAGCGTTATGGGAGAACCAACTAACTATGGCTACACCTTC.